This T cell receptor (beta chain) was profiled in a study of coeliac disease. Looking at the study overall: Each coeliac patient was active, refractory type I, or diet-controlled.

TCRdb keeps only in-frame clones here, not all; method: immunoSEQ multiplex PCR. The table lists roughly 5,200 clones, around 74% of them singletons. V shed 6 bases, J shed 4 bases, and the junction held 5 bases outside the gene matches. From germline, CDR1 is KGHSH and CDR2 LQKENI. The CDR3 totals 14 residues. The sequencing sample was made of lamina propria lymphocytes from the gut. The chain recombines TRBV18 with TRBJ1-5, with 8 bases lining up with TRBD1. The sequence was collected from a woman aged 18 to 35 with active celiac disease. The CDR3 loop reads CASSPDRVNQPQHF. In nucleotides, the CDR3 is TGTGCCAGCTCCCCGGACAGGGTAAATCAGCCCCAGCATTTT.